Below, 5 T cell receptor beta chains from the same sample are listed, as sequenced in a study of blood T cell repertoires in COVID-19. Sequenced by immunoSEQ multiplex PCR; TCRdb stores in-frame clones only, minus some. The sample lists over 20,000 clones; about 89% were seen once. What was sequenced was peripheral blood. These receptors were taken from a man between 65 and 80 years old with acute or convalescent COVID-19.

The chain couples TRBV15 to TRBJ1-2, with D tentatively TRBD1 (5 bases). The V end was cut by 2 bases, the J end by 5 bases, with 12 bases between. CDR3 size: 14 residues. CDR1 is LNHNV and CDR2 is YYDKDF in the germline V gene (reference sequence). The CDR3 sequence: CATSRQGPGYGYTF. The CDR3, as DNA: TGTGCCACCAGCAGACAGGGTCCAGGATATGGCTACACCTTC.

By frequency in the sample, this clone is large. The chain employs TRBV28 and TRBJ1-1; D unclear. The V end lost 5 bases, the J end lost 3 bases, and 16 bases lay between the germline ends. This CDR3 region has 15 residues. The V gene's germline CDR1 is MDHEN and CDR2 SYDVKM. For the CDR3, the DNA is TGTGCCAGCAGTCCCGAATTTGCAGTATACACTGAAGCTTTCTTT. Encoded protein: CASSPEFAVYTEAFF. The variable domain in full, with the rest retrieved from reference TRBV28 and TRBJ1-1, is DVKVTQSSRYLVKRTGEKVFLECVQDMDHENMFWYRQDPGLGLRLIYFSYDVKMKEKGDIPEGYSVSREKKERFSLILESASTNQTSMYLCASSPEFAVYTEAFFGQGTRLTVV.

The table lists this clone with a few counts. The rearrangement links TRBV11-2 to TRBJ1-6; D remains unclear. V lost 2 bases, J lost 0 bases, and 14 bases lay in between. This CDR3 spans 18 amino acids. Looked up from germline, CDR1 is SGHAT and CDR2 is FQNNGV. CDR3 sequence: CASSLSPPGSSYNSPLHF. The CDR3 DNA reads as TGTGCCAGCAGCTTAAGCCCCCCCGGGAGCTCCTATAATTCACCCCTCCACTTT.

The genes are TRBV11-3 and TRBJ2-1; TRBD2 aligns across 10 bases. J gave up 0 bases and V 3 bases, and 5 bases lay outside the gene matches. The CDR3 runs 17 residues. CDR1 is SGHNT, CDR2 YENEEA, per germline. This chain's CDR3 is CASSFTSGAFSYNEQFF. The CDR3 nucleotides read TGTGCCAGCAGCTTTACTAGCGGGGCCTTCTCCTACAATGAGCAGTTCTTC.

The rearrangement joins TRBV27 to TRBJ2-1; 10 positions match TRBD2. V trimming: 6 bases; J trimming: 2 bases; junction bases outside the gene matches: 1. There are 14 residues in the CDR3. Germline V gene sequence: CDR1 MNHEY, CDR2 SMNVEV (reference sequence). This CDR3 is CASSLAGAYNEQFF. The CDR3 bases are TGTGCCAGCAGCCTAGCGGGGGCCTACAATGAGCAGTTCTTC.